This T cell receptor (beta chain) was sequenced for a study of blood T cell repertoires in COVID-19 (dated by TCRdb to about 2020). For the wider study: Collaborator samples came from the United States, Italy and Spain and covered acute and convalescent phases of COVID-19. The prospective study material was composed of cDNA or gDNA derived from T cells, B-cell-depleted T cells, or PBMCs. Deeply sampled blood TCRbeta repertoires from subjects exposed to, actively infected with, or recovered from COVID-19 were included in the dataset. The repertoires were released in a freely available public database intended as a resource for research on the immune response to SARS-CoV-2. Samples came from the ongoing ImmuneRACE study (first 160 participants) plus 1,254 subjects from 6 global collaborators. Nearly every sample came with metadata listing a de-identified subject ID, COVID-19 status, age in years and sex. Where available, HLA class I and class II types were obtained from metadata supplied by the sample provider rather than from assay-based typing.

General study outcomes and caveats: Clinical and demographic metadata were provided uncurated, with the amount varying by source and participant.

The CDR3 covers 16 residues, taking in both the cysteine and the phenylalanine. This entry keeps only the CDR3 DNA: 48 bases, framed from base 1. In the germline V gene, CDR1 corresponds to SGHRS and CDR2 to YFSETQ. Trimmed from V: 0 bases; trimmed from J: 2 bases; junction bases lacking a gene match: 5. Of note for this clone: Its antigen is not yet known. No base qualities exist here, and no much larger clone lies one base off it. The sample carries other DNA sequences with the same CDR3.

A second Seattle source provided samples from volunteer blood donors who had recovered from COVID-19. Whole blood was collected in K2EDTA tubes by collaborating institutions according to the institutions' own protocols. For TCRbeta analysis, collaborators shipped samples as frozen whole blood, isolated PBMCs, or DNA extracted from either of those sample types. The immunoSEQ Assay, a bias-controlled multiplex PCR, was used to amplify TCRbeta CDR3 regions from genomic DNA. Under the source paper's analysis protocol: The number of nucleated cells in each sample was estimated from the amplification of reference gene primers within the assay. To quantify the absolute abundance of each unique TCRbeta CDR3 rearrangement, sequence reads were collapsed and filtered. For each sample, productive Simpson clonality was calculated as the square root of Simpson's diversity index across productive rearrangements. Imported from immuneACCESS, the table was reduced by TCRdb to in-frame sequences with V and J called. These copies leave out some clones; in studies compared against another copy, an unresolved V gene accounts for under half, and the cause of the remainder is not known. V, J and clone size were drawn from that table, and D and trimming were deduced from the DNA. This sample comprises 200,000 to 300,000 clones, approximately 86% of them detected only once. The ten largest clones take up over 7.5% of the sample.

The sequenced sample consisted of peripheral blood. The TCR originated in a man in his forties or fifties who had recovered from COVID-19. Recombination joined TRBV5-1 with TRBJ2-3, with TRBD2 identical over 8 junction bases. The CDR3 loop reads CASSLGLAGNTDTQYF. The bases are TGCGCCAGCAGCTTGGGGTTAGCGGGGAACACAGATACGCAGTATTTT.